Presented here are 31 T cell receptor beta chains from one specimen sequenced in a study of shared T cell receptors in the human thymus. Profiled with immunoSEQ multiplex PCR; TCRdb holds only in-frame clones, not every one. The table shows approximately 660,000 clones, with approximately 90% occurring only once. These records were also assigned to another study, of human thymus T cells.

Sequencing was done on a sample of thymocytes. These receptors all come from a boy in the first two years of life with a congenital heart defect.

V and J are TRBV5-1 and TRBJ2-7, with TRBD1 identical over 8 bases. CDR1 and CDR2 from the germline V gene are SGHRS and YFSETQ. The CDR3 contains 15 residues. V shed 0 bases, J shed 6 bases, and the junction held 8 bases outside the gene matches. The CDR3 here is CASSLAGQGAGEQYF. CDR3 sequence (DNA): TGCGCCAGCAGCTTGGCCGGGCAGGGGGCGGGCGAGCAGTACTTC.

This CDR3 is CASSLQGLANEKLFF. The CDR3, as DNA: TGTGCCAGCAGCCTCCAGGGCTTGGCTAATGAAAAACTGTTTTTT. This chain connects TRBV9 to TRBJ1-4; D might be TRBD1 (5 bases). V was cut by 4 bases and J by 3 bases, with 13 bases left in between. Germline V lookup: CDR1 SGDLS, CDR2 YYNGEE. This CDR3 comprises 15 residues.

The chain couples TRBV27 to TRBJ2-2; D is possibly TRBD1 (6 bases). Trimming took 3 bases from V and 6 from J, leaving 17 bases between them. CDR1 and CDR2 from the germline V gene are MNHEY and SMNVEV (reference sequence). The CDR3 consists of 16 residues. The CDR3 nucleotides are TGTGCCAGCAGTTTTACGGACAGTCCGGGTTCCGGGGAGCTGTTTTTT. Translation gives CASSFTDSPGSGELFF.

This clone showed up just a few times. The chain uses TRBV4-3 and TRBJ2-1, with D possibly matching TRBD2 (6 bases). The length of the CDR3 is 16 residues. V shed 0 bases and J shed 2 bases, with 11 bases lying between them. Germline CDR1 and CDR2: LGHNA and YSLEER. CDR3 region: CASSQDQGLTYNEQFF. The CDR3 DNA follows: TGCGCCAGCAGCCAAGATCAGGGACTGACCTACAATGAGCAGTTCTTC.

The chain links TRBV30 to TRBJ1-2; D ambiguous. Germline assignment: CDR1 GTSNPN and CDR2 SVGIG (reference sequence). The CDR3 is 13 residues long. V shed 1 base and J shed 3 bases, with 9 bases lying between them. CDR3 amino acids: CAWSDKLHYGYTF. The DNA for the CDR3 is TGTGCCTGGAGTGATAAGCTACACTATGGCTACACCTTC.

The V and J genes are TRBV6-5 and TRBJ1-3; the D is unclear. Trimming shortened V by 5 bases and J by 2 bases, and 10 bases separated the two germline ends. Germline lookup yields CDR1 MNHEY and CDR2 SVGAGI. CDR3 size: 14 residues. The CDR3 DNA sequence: TGTGCCAGCAGTCCAGAAATACCTGGAAACACCATATATTTT. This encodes CASSPEIPGNTIYF.

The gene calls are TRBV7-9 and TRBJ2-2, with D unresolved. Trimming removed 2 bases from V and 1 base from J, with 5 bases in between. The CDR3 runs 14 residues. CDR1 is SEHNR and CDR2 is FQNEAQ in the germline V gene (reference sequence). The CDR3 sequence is CASSLSKNTGELFF. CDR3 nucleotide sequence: TGTGCCAGCAGCTTATCTAAGAACACCGGGGAGCTGTTTTTT.

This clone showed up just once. The CDR3 loop reads CASSQDRGLEQYF. In DNA, the CDR3 is TGCGCCAGCAGCCAAGATAGGGGGCTCGAGCAGTACTTC. The chain links TRBV4-3 to TRBJ2-7, with 7 bases matching TRBD1. The CDR3 is 13 amino acids. In germline, CDR1 is LGHNA, CDR2 YSLEER. V trimming: 0 bases; J trimming: 6 bases; junction bases outside the gene matches: 2.

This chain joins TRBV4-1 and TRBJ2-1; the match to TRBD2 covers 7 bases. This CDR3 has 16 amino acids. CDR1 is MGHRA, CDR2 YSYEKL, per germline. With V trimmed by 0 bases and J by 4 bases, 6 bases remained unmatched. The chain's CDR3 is CASSQEGGLEYNEQFF. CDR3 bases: TGCGCCAGCAGCCAAGAGGGAGGGCTCGAATACAATGAGCAGTTCTTC.

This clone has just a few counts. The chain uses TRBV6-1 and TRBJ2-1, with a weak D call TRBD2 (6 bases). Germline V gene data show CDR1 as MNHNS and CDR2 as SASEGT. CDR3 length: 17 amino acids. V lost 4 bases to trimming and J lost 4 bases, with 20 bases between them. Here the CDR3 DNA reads TGTGCCAGCAGTGGGATGAGCGGAGGGAGCAAGTACAATGAGCAGTTCTTC. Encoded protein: CASSGMSGGSKYNEQFF.

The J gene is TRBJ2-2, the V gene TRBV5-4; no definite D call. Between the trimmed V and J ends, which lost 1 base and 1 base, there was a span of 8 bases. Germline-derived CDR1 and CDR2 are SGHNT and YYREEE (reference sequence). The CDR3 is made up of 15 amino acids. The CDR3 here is CASSLYSRNTGELFF. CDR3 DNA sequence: TGTGCCAGCAGCTTGTATAGTCGGAACACCGGGGAGCTGTTTTTT.

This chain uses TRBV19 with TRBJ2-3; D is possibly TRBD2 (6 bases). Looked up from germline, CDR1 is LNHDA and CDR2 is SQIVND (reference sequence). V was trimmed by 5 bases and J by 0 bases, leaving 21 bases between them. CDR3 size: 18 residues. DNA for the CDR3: TGTGCCAGTAGTGCTACCCCGCTAGCGAACCCTAGCACAGATACGCAGTATTTT. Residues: CASSATPLANPSTDTQYF.

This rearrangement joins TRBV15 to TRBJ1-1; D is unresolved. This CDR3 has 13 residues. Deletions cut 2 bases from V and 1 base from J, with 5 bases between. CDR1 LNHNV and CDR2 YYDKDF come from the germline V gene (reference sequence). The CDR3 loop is CATSRQENTEAFF. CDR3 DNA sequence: TGTGCCACCAGCAGACAGGAGAACACTGAAGCTTTCTTT.

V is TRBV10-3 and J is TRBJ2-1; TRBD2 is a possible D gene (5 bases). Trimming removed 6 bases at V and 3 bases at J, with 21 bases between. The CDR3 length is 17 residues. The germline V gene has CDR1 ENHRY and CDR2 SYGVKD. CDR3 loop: CAISSLGGSLGYNEQFF. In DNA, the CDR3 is TGTGCCATCAGCAGCCTCGGTGGGAGTCTAGGCTACAATGAGCAGTTCTTC.

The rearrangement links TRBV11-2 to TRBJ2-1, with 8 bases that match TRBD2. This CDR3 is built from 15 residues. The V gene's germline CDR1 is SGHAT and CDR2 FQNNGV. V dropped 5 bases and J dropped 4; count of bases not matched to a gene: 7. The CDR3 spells CASSPLLAGYNEQFF. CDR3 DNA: TGTGCCAGCAGCCCCCTGCTAGCGGGTTACAATGAGCAGTTCTTC.

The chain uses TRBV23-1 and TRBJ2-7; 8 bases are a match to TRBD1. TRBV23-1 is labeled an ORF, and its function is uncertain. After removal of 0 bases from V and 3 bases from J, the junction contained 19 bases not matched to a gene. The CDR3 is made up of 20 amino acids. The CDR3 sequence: CASSQSMSPLTGVARYEQYF. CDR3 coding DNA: TGCGCCAGCAGTCAATCCATGAGCCCCCTGACAGGGGTCGCACGCTACGAGCAGTACTTC.

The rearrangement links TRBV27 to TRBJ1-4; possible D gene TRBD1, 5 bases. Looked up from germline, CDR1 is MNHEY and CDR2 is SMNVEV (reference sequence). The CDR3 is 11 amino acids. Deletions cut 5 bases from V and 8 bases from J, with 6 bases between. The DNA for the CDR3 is TGTGCCAGCAGTGGGGGGGAAAAACTGTTTTTT. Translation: CASSGGEKLFF.

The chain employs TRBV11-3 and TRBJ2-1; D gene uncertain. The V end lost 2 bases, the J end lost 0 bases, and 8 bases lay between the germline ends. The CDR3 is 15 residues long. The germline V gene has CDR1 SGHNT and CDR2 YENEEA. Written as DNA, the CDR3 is TGTGCCAGCAGCTTAACTAACGGCTCCTACAATGAGCAGTTCTTC. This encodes CASSLTNGSYNEQFF.

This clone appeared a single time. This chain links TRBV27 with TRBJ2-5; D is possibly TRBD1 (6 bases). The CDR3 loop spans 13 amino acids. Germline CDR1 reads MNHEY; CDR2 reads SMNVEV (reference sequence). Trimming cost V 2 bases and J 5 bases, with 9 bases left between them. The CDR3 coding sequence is TGTGCCAGCAGTTTAGACCAGGGGGAGACCCAGTACTTC. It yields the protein CASSLDQGETQYF.

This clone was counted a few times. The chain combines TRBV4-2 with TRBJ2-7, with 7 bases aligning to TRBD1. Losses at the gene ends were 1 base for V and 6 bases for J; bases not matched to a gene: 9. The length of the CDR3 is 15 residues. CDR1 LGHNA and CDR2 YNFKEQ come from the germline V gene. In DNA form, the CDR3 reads TGTGCCAGCAGCCAAGTGATTACAGGGGCTTCCGAGCAGTACTTC. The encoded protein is CASSQVITGASEQYF.

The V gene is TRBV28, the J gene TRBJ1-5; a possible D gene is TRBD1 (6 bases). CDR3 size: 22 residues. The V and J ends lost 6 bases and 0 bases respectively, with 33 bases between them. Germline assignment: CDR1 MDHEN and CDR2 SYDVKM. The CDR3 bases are TGTGCCAGCAGCTTGAGGGGGGGGGCCGAGACAGGACCCGGTAATAGCAATCAGCCCCAGCATTTT. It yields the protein CASSLRGGAETGPGNSNQPQHF.

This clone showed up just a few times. DNA for the CDR3: TGTGCCAGTAGTATAGACCCGGGACTAGCGGGCCTATACAATGAGCAGTTCTTC. This translates into CASSIDPGLAGLYNEQFF. V gene TRBV19 combines with J gene TRBJ2-1, with 12 bases that match TRBD2. The germline V gene has CDR1 LNHDA and CDR2 SQIVND (reference sequence). V shed 0 bases, J shed 4 bases, and the junction held 7 bases outside the gene matches. The CDR3 is made up of 18 amino acids.

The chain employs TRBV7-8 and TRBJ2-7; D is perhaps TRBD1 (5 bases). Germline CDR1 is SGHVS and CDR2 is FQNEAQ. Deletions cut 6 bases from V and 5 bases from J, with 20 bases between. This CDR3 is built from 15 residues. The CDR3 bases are TGTGCCAGCAGTCGACGCGAATTGGGGCCCCACGAGCAGTACTTC. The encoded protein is CASSRRELGPHEQYF.

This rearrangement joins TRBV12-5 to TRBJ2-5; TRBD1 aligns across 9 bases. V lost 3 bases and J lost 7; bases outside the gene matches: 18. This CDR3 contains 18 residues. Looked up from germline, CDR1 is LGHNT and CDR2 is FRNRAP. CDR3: CASGLTSTGQGINGTQYF. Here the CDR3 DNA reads TGTGCTAGTGGTTTAACCTCGACGGGACAGGGTATTAACGGGACCCAGTACTTC.

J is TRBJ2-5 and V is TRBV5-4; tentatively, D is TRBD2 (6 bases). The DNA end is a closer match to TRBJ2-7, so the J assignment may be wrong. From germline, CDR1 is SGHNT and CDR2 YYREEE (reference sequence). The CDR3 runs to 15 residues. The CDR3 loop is CASSLEEGQSYEQYF. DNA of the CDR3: TGTGCCAGCAGCTTGGAGGAGGGCCAGTCCTACGAGCAGTACTTC.

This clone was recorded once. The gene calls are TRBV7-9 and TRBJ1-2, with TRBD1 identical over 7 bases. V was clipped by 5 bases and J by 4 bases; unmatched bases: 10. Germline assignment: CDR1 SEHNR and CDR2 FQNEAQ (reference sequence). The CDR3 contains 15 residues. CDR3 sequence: CASSPSWTGLYGYTF. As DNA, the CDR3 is TGTGCCAGCAGCCCCTCCTGGACAGGCCTCTATGGCTACACCTTC.

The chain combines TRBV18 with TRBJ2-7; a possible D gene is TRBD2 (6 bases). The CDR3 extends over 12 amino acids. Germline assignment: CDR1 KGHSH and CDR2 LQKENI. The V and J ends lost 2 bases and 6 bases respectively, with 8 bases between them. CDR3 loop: CASSPGRLEQYF. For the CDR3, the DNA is TGTGCCAGCTCACCAGGGAGGCTCGAGCAGTACTTC.

The CDR3 region is CASSLLGQGGLGYGYTF. As DNA, the CDR3 is TGTGCCAGCAGCTTATTGGGACAGGGGGGTTTGGGCTATGGCTACACCTTC. The rearrangement joins TRBV7-9 to TRBJ1-2, with 11 bases lining up with TRBD1. Germline V lookup: CDR1 SEHNR, CDR2 FQNEAQ (reference sequence). V shed 2 bases, J shed 4 bases, and the junction held 9 bases outside the gene matches. CDR3 length equals 17 residues.

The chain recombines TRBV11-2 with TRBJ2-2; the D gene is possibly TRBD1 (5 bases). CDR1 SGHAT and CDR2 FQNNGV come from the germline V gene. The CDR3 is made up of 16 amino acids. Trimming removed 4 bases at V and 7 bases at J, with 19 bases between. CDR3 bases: TGTGCCAGCAGCTCCTGGGGCTGGGCCTACGGCGGGGAGCTGTTTTTT. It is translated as CASSSWGWAYGGELFF.

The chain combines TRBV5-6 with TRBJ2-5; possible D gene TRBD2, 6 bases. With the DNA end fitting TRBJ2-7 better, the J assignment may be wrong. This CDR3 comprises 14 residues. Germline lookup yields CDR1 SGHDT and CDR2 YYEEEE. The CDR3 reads CASSLTGAHTEQYF. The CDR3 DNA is TGTGCCAGCAGTTTAACGGGAGCGCACACCGAGCAGTACTTC.

The CDR3 DNA is TGTGCTCTACTAGGACAGACAGAACACCTCCAGATCTATGGCTACACCTTC. This gives the protein CALLGQTEHLQIYGYTF. J is TRBJ1-2 and V is TRBV30, with D perhaps matching TRBD1 (6 bases). The CDR3 extends over 17 amino acids. Germline V CDR1 and CDR2: GTSNPN, SVGIG (reference sequence).